This record looks at one TCR beta chain sequence and its context. This specimen belongs to a study of control samples from healthy donors and cancer patients. Repertoires were generated with immunoSEQ multiplex PCR, while TCRdb's copy carries only in-frame clones and drops some. The sample carries roughly 120,000 clones, about 89% recorded once. The CDR3 covers 14 residues. Germline V CDR1 and CDR2: SGDLS, YYNGEE. The V end was cut by 0 bases, the J end by 2 bases, with 9 bases between. The sequence was obtained from a woman under 30 in good health. The chain is built from TRBV9 and TRBJ2-7; D is uncertain. Sequencing used blood. The DNA of the CDR3 is TGTGCCAGCAGCGTAGCCAGAAATACCTACGAGCAGTACTTC. The encoded protein is CASSVARNTYEQYF. The entire variable domain, with the rest obtained from reference TRBV9 and TRBJ2-7, is as follows: DSGVTQTPKHLITATGQRVTLRCSPRSGDLSVYWYQQSLDQGLQFLIQYYNGEERAKGNILERFSAQQFPDLHSELNLSSLELGDSALYFCASSVARNTYEQYFGPGTRLTVT.